One and the same sample provided the 30 T cell receptor beta chains below, sequenced in a study of cytomegalovirus exposure and HLA in healthy donors. Amplification used 60 Vbeta primers and 13 Jbeta primers. TCRdb's table, derived via immunoSEQ multiplex PCR, lists solely in-frame clones and lacks some. The sample has approximately 73,000 clones, 60% to 70% seen once; the top ten hold around 5%. The sample was PBMCs. These receptors came from a man younger than 45 in good health and CMV-seropositive.

The chain joins TRBV5-1 to TRBJ1-2; 12 bases align to TRBD1. Trimming cost V 4 bases and J 5 bases; bases outside gene matches: 6. The CDR3 has 15 amino acids. Per germline, CDR1 SGHRS and CDR2 YFSETQ. CDR3 sequence: CASSPPGQGAYGYTF. The DNA of the CDR3 is TGCGCCAGCAGCCCCCCGGGACAGGGGGCTTATGGCTACACCTTC.

This clone was seen once. This sequence joins TRBV4-2 and TRBJ1-6, with a tentative D call TRBD1 (5 bases). Germline values: CDR1 LGHNA, CDR2 YNFKEQ. There are 15 residues in the CDR3. The V end lost 3 bases, the J end lost 8 bases, and 14 bases lay between the germline ends. CDR3: CASSQREGSDSPLHF. The CDR3, as DNA: TGTGCCAGCAGCCAGAGGGAGGGGTCGGATTCACCCCTCCACTTT.

This clone was observed a single time. The V gene is TRBV19, the J gene TRBJ1-2; 7 bases fit TRBD1. The CDR3 runs 15 residues. Per germline, CDR1 LNHDA and CDR2 SQIVND (reference sequence). The J segment lost 5 bases and the V segment lost 1 base, leaving 7 bases of the junction unmatched. CDR3 in amino acids: CASSIAVVQGYGYTF. The DNA of the CDR3 is TGTGCCAGTAGTATAGCTGTGGTACAGGGGTATGGCTACACCTTC.

This clone was seen just once. The chain is built from TRBV27 and TRBJ2-5; D gene ambiguous. The CDR3 sequence is 14 residues long. Germline values: CDR1 MNHEY, CDR2 SMNVEV (reference sequence). Trimming stripped 4 bases from V and 1 base from J, with 10 bases between. CDR3 coding DNA: TGTGCCAGCAGTTATAAGTCTAGCCAAGAGACCCAGTACTTC. This sequence encodes CASSYKSSQETQYF.

The chain couples TRBV6-5 to TRBJ2-4; tentatively, D is TRBD2 (7 bases). CDR1 is MNHEY, CDR2 SVGAGI, per germline. Between the trimmed V and J ends, which lost 6 bases and 1 base, there was a span of 13 bases. The length of the CDR3 is 15 residues. The CDR3 bases are TGTGCCAGCAGGCGCGGGGGCTCGGCCAAAAACATTCAGTACTTC. Residues: CASRRGGSAKNIQYF.

In DNA, the CDR3 is TGCGCCAGCAGCCCGGACAGACAGCGGGGCTACACCTTC. It is translated as CASSPDRQRGYTF. The gene calls are TRBV5-1 and TRBJ1-2; D is perhaps TRBD1 (6 bases). V dropped 4 bases and J dropped 8 bases, with 15 bases sitting between them. This CDR3 spans 13 amino acids. Germline CDR1 reads SGHRS; CDR2 reads YFSETQ.

This chain uses TRBV5-3 with TRBJ2-7; 7 bases line up with TRBD2. TRBV5-3 is sorted into the ORF group, with uncertain function. This CDR3 region has 16 residues. After removal of 3 bases from V and 3 bases from J, the junction contained 12 bases not matched to a gene. CDR3 in amino acids: CARSWTRGAGDYEQYF. CDR3 bases: TGTGCCAGAAGCTGGACCCGTGGGGCGGGAGACTACGAGCAGTACTTC.

The genes are TRBV2 and TRBJ1-5, with TRBD1 as a possible D gene (5 bases). This CDR3 is 11 amino acids long. V lost 3 bases to trimming and J lost 15 bases, with 12 bases between them. Germline CDR1 SNHLY, CDR2 FYNNEI. DNA of the CDR3: TGTGCCAGCAGTGAGGATGGACACCCGCATTTT. It specifies CASSEDGHPHF.

The chain joins TRBV27 to TRBJ1-4, with D perhaps TRBD1 (5 bases). CDR1 and CDR2 from the germline V gene are MNHEY and SMNVEV (reference sequence). The CDR3 is made up of 16 amino acids. The V gene lost 4 bases and the J gene lost 8 bases, with 20 bases spanning the gap. This CDR3 is CASSSPRGGLREKLFF. The CDR3 DNA reads as TGTGCCAGCAGTTCTCCTAGGGGAGGGTTGAGAGAAAAACTGTTTTTT.

The chain employs TRBV5-1 and TRBJ2-3; TRBD2 might be the D (6 bases). Germline V CDR1 and CDR2: SGHRS, YFSETQ. The CDR3 extends over 19 amino acids. Trimming left V 1 base short and J 2 bases short, with 23 bases between. The CDR3 spells CASSLWRQGGAPPTDTQYF. CDR3 coding DNA: TGCGCCAGCAGCTTGTGGCGCCAGGGAGGAGCCCCCCCCACAGATACGCAGTATTTT. The whole variable domain, filled in from reference TRBV5-1 and TRBJ2-3, reads KAGVTQTPRYLIKTRGQQVTLSCSPISGHRSVSWYQQTPGQGLQFLFEYFSETQRNKGNFPGRFSGRQFSNSRSEMNVSTLELGDSALYLCASSLWRQGGAPPTDTQYFGPGTRLTVL.

The gene calls are TRBV6-5 and TRBJ2-7, with 9 positions matching TRBD1. The CDR3 totals 15 residues. Trimming removed 1 base from V and 6 bases from J; junction bases left unmatched: 7. CDR1 and CDR2 from the germline V gene are MNHEY and SVGAGI. The CDR3 sequence: CASSYYGGQGGEQYF. The CDR3 bases are TGTGCCAGCAGTTACTATGGGGGACAGGGCGGCGAGCAGTACTTC.

This chain uses TRBV6-1 with TRBJ2-2, with 7 positions matching TRBD2. This CDR3 has 15 amino acids. V shed 2 bases and J 3 bases; nucleotides not matched to a gene: 3. CDR1 is MNHNS and CDR2 is SASEGT in the germline V gene. The CDR3 DNA reads as TGTGCCAGCAGTGAATTAGCGGGTTACACCGGGGAGCTGTTTTTT. The encoded protein is CASSELAGYTGELFF.

The V call is TRBV28, the J call TRBJ2-5, with 8 bases lining up with TRBD2. V shed 3 bases, J shed 5 bases, and the junction held 11 bases outside the gene matches. Germline V gives CDR1 MDHEN, CDR2 SYDVKM. The CDR3 contains 16 residues. The CDR3 is CASSFLARGGEETQYF. CDR3 in DNA: TGTGCCAGCAGTTTTCTTGCCCGGGGGGGCGAGGAGACCCAGTACTTC.

The chain is built from TRBV5-6 and TRBJ1-1; a possible D gene is TRBD1 (6 bases). The germline gives CDR1 SGHDT, CDR2 YYEEEE. V was pared by 2 bases and J by 3 bases, with 8 bases between. The CDR3 has 13 residues. DNA for the CDR3: TGTGCCAGCAGCTTTGAGGGGGACACTGAAGCTTTCTTT. Its protein is CASSFEGDTEAFF.

This chain connects TRBV5-4 to TRBJ2-7; 8 positions agree with TRBD2. This CDR3 is 15 amino acids long. After removal of 5 bases from V and 4 bases from J, the junction contained 11 bases not matched to a gene. The germline V gene has CDR1 SGHNT and CDR2 YYREEE (reference sequence). CDR3 coding DNA: TGTGCCAGCAGTATTCCGGGACTAGGAAAATACGAGCAGTACTTC. It codes for CASSIPGLGKYEQYF.

This chain uses TRBV9 with TRBJ2-5; a weak D match, TRBD1 (5 bases). There are 15 residues in the CDR3. From germline, CDR1 is SGDLS and CDR2 YYNGEE. Trimming pared 0 bases from V and 5 bases from J, leaving 14 bases between. In DNA, the CDR3 is TGTGCCAGCAGCGTAGCTGGGCAGGGAAGGGAGACCCAGTACTTC. Its protein product is CASSVAGQGRETQYF.

V gene TRBV9 combines with J gene TRBJ2-1; 13 bases are shared with TRBD2. Germline CDR1 reads SGDLS; CDR2 reads YYNGEE. After removal of 4 bases from V and 3 bases from J, the junction contained 4 bases not matched to a gene. CDR3 length equals 16 residues. Written as DNA, the CDR3 is TGTGCCAGCAGCATCGGGACTAGCGGGATCTACAATGAGCAGTTCTTC. Its translation is CASSIGTSGIYNEQFF.

This clone was seen only once. This rearrangement joins TRBV28 to TRBJ2-5, with 10 bases identical to TRBD1. Looked up from germline, CDR1 is MDHEN and CDR2 is SYDVKM. CDR3 length equals 15 residues. V was clipped by 4 bases and J by 4 bases; unmatched bases: 6. The CDR3 sequence: CASSSWTGGIETQYF. In DNA form, the CDR3 reads TGTGCCAGCAGTTCGTGGACAGGGGGGATAGAGACCCAGTACTTC. The full variable domain, its missing parts supplied by reference TRBV28 and TRBJ2-5, is DVKVTQSSRYLVKRTGEKVFLECVQDMDHENMFWYRQDPGLGLRLIYFSYDVKMKEKGDIPEGYSVSREKKERFSLILESASTNQTSMYLCASSSWTGGIETQYFGPGTRLLVL.

For this clone: In the same sample, other DNA sequences code for this CDR3. The chain combines TRBV5-1 with TRBJ2-3, with TRBD2 identical over 12 bases. Unmatched junction bases numbered 2, after V lost 0 bases and J lost 3 bases. From germline, CDR1 is SGHRS and CDR2 YFSETQ. The CDR3 has 16 residues. The CDR3 loop reads CASSLVLAGGTDTQYF. The DNA of the CDR3 is TGCGCCAGCAGCTTGGTTCTAGCGGGGGGGACAGATACGCAGTATTTT.

The CDR3 sequence is CASSRQDNGYTF. The DNA of the CDR3 is TGTGCCAGCAGTCGACAGGATAATGGCTACACCTTC. This sequence joins TRBV2 and TRBJ1-2, with D maybe TRBD1 (6 bases). Trimming removed 5 bases at V and 6 bases at J, with 10 bases between. Germline lookup yields CDR1 SNHLY and CDR2 FYNNEI. The CDR3 runs 12 residues. Together with reference TRBV2 and TRBJ1-2, the CDR3 gives the full variable domain: EPEVTQTPSHQVTQMGQEVILRCVPISNHLYFYWYRQILGQKVEFLVSFYNNEISEKSEIFDDQFSVERPDGSNFTLKIRSTKLEDSAMYFCASSRQDNGYTFGSGTRLTVV.

This chain links TRBV2 with TRBJ1-1, with D unclear. The ends were cut back, 5 bases at V and 3 bases at J, with 4 bases in the middle. The germline CDR1 and CDR2 sequences are SNHLY and FYNNEI. The CDR3 has 11 amino acids. The CDR3 spells CASSQYTEAFF. For the CDR3, the DNA is TGTGCCAGCAGTCAATACACTGAAGCTTTCTTT.

The V call is TRBV28, the J call TRBJ2-3; a possible D gene is TRBD1 (6 bases). Trimming left V 5 bases short and J 5 bases short, with 14 bases between. In germline, CDR1 is MDHEN, CDR2 SYDVKM. The CDR3 is 14 residues long. This CDR3 is CASSGQGNEDTQYF. The CDR3 DNA reads as TGTGCCAGCAGTGGGCAGGGGAACGAAGATACGCAGTATTTT.

The V call is TRBV13, the J call TRBJ2-7; TRBD1 aligns across 7 bases. Germline V gene lookup returns CDR1 PRHDT and CDR2 FYEKMQ (reference sequence). There are 13 residues in the CDR3. The V segment lost 6 bases and the J segment 3 bases; nucleotides outside the gene matches: 5. The CDR3 loop is CASSYTGVYEQYF. The CDR3 bases are TGTGCCAGCAGTTATACAGGGGTCTACGAGCAGTACTTC.

This chain joins TRBV10-2 and TRBJ2-7, with TRBD2 identical over 11 bases. In germline, CDR1 is WSHSY, CDR2 SAAADI. The CDR3 length is 15 residues. V shed 5 bases and J 3 bases; nucleotides not matched to a gene: 6. The CDR3 nucleotides read TGCGCCAGCAGTCCCCTAGCGGGGGGATTCTACGAGCAGTACTTC. Protein sequence: CASSPLAGGFYEQYF.

This clone was recorded once. The genes are TRBV7-9 and TRBJ2-7; TRBD1 might be the D (6 bases). The V end lost 1 base, the J end lost 2 bases, and 12 bases lay between the germline ends. Per the germline V gene, CDR1 is SEHNR and CDR2 is FQNEAQ (reference sequence). The CDR3 sequence is 15 residues long. Here the CDR3 DNA reads TGTGCCAGCAGCTTAGGAGGACAGTCCACCTACGAGCAGTACTTC. It specifies CASSLGGQSTYEQYF.

This clone appeared a few times. The V and J genes are TRBV6-5 and TRBJ1-2, with 8 bases identical to TRBD1. This CDR3 has 14 residues. The V and J ends lost 4 bases and 4 bases, in that order; junction bases with no gene match: 5. CDR1 is MNHEY, CDR2 SVGAGI, per germline. The CDR3 DNA follows: TGTGCCAGCAGTTCAGGGGGCGTGTTCTATGGCTACACCTTC. This translates into CASSSGGVFYGYTF.

V and J are TRBV5-5 and TRBJ1-4, with D unresolved. V was trimmed by 0 bases and J by 3 bases, leaving 12 bases between them. The CDR3 contains 16 residues. Germline V gives CDR1 SGHKS, CDR2 YYEKEE (reference sequence). In nucleotides, the CDR3 is TGTGCCAGCAGCTTGGGCCCCATAGTGGCTAATGAAAAACTGTTTTTT. Translating it yields CASSLGPIVANEKLFF.

The J gene is TRBJ2-3, the V gene TRBV7-9; 10 bases are a match to TRBD1. The trim removed 5 bases at V and 4 bases at J, leaving 6 bases unmatched. CDR3 size: 15 residues. Germline CDR1 and CDR2: SEHNR and FQNEAQ (reference sequence). The CDR3 loop is CASSRGQGSPDTQYF. For the CDR3, the DNA is TGTGCCAGCAGCCGGGGACAGGGGAGCCCAGATACGCAGTATTTT.

The J gene is TRBJ2-7, the V gene TRBV6-6, with 11 positions matching TRBD1. The V and J ends lost 8 bases and 2 bases, in that order; junction bases with no gene match: 2. The CDR3 has 13 amino acids. Germline CDR1 is MNHNY and CDR2 is SVGAGI (reference sequence). DNA of the CDR3: TGTGCCAGCGGACAGGGGGCGGCCTACGAGCAGTACTTC. Its protein product is CASGQGAAYEQYF.

The chain combines TRBV5-1 with TRBJ2-2, with TRBD1 matching over 9 bases. Germline lookup yields CDR1 SGHRS and CDR2 YFSETQ. Unmatched junction bases numbered 6, after V lost 4 bases and J lost 5 bases. The CDR3 spans 15 residues. CDR3 DNA sequence: TGCGCCAGCAGCCACGGACAGGGGAAAACCGGGGAGCTGTTTTTT. It is translated as CASSHGQGKTGELFF.